This T cell receptor beta chain was recovered during a study of blood T cell repertoires in COVID-19. Study background: Samples of COVID-19 (acute and convalescent) were obtained from the United States, Italy and Spain.

Ages ranged from 18 to 89 years, with residence in around 24 US areas. Which cohort a participant joined came from the clinical history participants gave. Source study methods: Estimation of nucleated cell counts was performed using reference gene primer amplification. This table comes from immunoSEQ multiplex PCR, and its TCRdb copy is limited to in-frame clones, with some not included. Clone size and V and J calls were adopted from that table, with D and trimming inferred from the DNA. The table lists a few hundred thousand clones, over 75% of them singletons. The CDR3 sequence is 13 residues long. Trimming removed 4 bases at V and 6 bases at J, with 10 bases between. The V gene's germline CDR1 is LNHDA and CDR2 SQIVND (reference sequence).

The TCR was taken from a woman aged 25 to 39 who had recovered from COVID-19. Sequencing input: PBMCs or T cells enriched from blood (not recorded which). The chain couples TRBV19 to TRBJ2-4, with no clear D. The DNA of the CDR3 is TGTGCCAGTAGTAATAACTACGGAAACATTCAGTACTTC. Translation gives CASSNNYGNIQYF.